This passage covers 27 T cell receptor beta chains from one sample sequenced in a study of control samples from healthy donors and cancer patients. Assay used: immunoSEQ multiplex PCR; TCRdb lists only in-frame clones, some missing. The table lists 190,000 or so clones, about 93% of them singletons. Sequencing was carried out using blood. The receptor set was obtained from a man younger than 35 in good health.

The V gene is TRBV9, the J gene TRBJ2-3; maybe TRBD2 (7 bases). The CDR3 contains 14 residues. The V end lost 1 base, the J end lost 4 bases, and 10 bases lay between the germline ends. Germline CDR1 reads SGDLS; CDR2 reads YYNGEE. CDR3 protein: CASSVRRGPDTQYF. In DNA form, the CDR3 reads TGTGCCAGCAGCGTACGGCGGGGGCCAGATACGCAGTATTTT.

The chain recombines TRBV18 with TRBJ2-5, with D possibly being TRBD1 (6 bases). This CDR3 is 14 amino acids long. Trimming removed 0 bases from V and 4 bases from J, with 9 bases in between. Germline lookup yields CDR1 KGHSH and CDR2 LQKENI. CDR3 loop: CASSPPSGAETQYF. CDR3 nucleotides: TGTGCCAGCTCACCACCTTCAGGGGCAGAGACCCAGTACTTC.

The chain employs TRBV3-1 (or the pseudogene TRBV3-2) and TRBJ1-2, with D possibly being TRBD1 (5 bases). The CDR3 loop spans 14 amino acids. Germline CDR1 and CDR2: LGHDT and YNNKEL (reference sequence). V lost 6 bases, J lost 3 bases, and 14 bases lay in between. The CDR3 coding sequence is TGTGCCAGCAGTCCTCCCGGGGCCGACTATGGCTACACCTTC. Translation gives CASSPPGADYGYTF.

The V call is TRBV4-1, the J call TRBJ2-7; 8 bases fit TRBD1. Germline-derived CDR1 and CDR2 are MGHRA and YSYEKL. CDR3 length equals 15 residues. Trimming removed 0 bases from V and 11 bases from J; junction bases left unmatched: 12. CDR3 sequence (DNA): TGCGCCAGCAGCCAAGATCTCCAGGGGGCTGCTCAGAAGTACTTC. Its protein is CASSQDLQGAAQKYF.

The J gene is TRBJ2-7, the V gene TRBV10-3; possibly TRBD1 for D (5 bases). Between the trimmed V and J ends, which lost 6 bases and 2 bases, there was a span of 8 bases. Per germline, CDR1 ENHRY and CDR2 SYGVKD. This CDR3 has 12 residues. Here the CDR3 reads CAIRDTTYEQYF. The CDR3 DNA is TGTGCCATCAGGGACACCACCTACGAGCAGTACTTC.

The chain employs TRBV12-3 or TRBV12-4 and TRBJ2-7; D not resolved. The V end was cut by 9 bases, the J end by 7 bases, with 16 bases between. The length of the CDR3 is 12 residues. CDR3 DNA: TGTGCCAGTTCTCGCTCACGGGCAGAGCAGTACTTC. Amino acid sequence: CASSRSRAEQYF.

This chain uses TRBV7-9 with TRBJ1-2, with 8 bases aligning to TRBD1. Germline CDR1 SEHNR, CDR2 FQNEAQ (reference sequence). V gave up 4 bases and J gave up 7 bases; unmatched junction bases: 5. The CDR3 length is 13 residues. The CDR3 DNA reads TGTGCCAGCAGCTCCAAGGGGACAGGTGGCTACACCTTC. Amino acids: CASSSKGTGGYTF.

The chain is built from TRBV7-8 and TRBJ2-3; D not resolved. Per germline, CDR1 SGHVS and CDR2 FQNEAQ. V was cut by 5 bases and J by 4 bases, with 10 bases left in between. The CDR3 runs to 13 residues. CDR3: CASSKMAADTQYF. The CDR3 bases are TGTGCCAGCAGCAAGATGGCGGCAGATACGCAGTATTTT.

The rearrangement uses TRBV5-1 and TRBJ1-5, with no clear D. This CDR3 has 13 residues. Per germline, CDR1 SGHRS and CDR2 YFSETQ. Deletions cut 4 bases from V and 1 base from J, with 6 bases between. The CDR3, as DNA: TGCGCCAGCAGCCCGGAGAGCAATCAGCCCCAGCATTTT. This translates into CASSPESNQPQHF.

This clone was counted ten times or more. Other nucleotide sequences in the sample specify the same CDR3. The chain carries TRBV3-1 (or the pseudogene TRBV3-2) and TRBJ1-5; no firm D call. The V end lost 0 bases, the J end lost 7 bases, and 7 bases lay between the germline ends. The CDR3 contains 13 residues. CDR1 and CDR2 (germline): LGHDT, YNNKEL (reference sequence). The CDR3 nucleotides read TGTGCCAGCAGCCAAGATCTAGGGCAGCCCCAGCATTTT. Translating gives CASSQDLGQPQHF.

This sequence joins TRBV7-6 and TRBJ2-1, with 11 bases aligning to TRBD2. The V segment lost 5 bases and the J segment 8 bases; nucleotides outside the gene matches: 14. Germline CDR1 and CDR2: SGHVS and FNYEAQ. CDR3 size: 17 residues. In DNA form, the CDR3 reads TGTGCCAGCAGCCCAAAGCTAGACCTAGCGGGGGGCTATGAGCAGTTCTTC. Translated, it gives CASSPKLDLAGGYEQFF.

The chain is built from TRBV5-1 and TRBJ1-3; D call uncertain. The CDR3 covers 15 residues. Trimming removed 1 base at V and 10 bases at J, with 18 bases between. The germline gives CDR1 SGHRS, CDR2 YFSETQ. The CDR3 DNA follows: TGCGCCAGCAGCTTGTATACCGGCGGCCCGGGGACCATATATTTT. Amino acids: CASSLYTGGPGTIYF.

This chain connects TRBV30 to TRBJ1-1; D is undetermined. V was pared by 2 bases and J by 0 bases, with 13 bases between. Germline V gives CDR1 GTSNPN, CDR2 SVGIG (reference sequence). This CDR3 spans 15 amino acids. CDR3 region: CAWSPFGLMNTEAFF. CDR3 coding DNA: TGTGCCTGGAGTCCTTTCGGGCTCATGAACACTGAAGCTTTCTTT.

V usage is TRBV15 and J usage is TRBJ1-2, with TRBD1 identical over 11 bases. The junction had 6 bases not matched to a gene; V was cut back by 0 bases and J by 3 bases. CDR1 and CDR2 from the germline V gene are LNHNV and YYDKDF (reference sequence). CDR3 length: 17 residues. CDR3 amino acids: CATSREGQGGSDYGYTF. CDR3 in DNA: TGTGCCACCAGCAGAGAGGGACAGGGGGGCAGCGACTATGGCTACACCTTC.

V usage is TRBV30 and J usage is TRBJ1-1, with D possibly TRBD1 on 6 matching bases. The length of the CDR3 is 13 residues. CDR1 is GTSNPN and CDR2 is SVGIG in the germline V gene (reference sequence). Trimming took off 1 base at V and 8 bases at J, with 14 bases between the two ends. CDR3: CAWSGEQGWEAFF. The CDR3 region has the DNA TGTGCCTGGAGTGGTGAACAGGGTTGGGAAGCTTTCTTT.

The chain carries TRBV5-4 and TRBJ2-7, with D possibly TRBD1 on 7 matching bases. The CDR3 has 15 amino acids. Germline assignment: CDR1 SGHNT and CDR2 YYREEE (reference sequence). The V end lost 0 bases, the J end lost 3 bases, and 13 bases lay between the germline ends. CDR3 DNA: TGTGCCAGCAGCTTGGGGTCAGGGGGGATCTACGAGCAGTACTTC. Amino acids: CASSLGSGGIYEQYF.

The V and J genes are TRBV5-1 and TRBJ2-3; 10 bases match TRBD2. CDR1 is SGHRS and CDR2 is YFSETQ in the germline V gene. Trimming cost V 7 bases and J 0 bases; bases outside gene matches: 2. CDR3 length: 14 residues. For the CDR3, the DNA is TGCGCCAGCCTTAGCGGGGGGAGCACAGATACGCAGTATTTT. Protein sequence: CASLSGGSTDTQYF.

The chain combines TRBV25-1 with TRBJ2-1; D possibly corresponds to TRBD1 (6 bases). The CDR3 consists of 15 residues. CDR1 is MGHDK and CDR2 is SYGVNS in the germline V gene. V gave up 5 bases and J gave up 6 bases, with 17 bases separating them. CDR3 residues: CASSPTGQGPNEQFF. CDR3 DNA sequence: TGTGCCAGCAGTCCTACGGGGCAGGGGCCCAATGAGCAGTTCTTC.

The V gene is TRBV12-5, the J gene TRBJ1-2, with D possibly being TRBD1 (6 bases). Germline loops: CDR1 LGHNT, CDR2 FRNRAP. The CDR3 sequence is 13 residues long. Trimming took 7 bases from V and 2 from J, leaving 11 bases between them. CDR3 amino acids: CASVEGGNYGYTF. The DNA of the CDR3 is TGTGCTAGTGTTGAGGGGGGGAACTATGGCTACACCTTC.

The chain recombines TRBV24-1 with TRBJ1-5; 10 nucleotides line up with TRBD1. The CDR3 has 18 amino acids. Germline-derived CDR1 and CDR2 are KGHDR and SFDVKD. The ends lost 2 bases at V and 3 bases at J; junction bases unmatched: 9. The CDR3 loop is CATSDSDRGMGFNQPQHF. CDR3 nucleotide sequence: TGTGCCACCAGTGATTCGGACAGGGGGATGGGTTTCAATCAGCCCCAGCATTTT.

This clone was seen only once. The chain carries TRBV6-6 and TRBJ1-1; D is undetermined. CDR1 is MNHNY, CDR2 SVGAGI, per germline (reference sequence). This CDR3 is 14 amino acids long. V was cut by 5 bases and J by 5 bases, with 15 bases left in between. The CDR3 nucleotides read TGTGCCAGCAGTGATTACGGGGAGCGAACTGAAGCTTTCTTT. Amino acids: CASSDYGERTEAFF.

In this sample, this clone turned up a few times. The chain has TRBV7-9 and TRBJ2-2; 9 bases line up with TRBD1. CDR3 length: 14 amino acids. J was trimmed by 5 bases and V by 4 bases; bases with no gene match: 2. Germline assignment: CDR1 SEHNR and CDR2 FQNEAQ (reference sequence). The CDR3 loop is CASSSTGGTGELFF. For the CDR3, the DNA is TGTGCCAGCAGCTCGACAGGGGGGACCGGGGAGCTGTTTTTT.

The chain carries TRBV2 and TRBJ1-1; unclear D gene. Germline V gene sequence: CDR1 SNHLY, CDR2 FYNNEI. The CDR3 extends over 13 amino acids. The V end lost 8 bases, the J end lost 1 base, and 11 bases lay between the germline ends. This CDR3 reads CASREDGNTEAFF. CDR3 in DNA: TGTGCCAGCCGCGAAGACGGGAACACTGAAGCTTTCTTT.

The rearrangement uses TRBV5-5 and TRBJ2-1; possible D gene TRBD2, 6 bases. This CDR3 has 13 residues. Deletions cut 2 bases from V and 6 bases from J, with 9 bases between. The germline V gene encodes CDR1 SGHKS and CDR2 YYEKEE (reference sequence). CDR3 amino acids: CASSFGGSNEQFF. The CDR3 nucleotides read TGTGCCAGCAGCTTTGGGGGGAGCAATGAGCAGTTCTTC.

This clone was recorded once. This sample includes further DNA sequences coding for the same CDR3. The CDR3 protein is CASSQRGDTEAFF. The CDR3 nucleotides read TGTGCCAGCAGCCAGAGGGGTGACACTGAAGCTTTCTTT. The chain is built from TRBV3-1 (or the pseudogene TRBV3-2) and TRBJ1-1, with D perhaps matching TRBD1 (5 bases). The germline CDR1 and CDR2 sequences are LGHDT and YNNKEL (reference sequence). The germline V and J ends were trimmed by 3 bases and 3 bases, with 8 bases remaining between them. There are 13 residues in the CDR3.

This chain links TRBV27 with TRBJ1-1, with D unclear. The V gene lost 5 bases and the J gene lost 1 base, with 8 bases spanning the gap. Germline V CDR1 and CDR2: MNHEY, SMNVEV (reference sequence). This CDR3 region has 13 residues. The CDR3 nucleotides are TGTGCCAGCAGTAAGGCAGGGAACACTGAAGCTTTCTTT. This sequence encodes CASSKAGNTEAFF.

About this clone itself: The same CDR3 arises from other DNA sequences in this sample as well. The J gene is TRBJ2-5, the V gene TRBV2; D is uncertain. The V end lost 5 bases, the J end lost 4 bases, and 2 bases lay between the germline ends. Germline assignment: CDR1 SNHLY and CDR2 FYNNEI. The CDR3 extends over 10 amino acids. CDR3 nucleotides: TGTGCCAGCAGTCGAGAGACCCAGTACTTC. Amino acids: CASSRETQYF.